A selection of T cell receptor beta chains follows, all from one sample in a study of early T cells in non-severe SARS-CoV-2 infection. TCRdb re-analysed the 5' RACE reads in MiXCR, keeping a single row per CDR3 protein. The table lists 60,000 to 75,000 distinct CDR3 sequences, about 11% of them singletons, with more than 5.5% in the top ten. Sequencing was done on a sample of whole blood. These receptors were taken from an adult who was a healthcare worker with PCR-confirmed SARS-CoV-2 infection or an uninfected control (not recorded which). Each CDR3 is given with its conserved first and last residue. The order of the fields is D gene, V gene, CDR3 length, J gene, clone size, CDR3 DNA, CDR3 protein. A D gene is named only where the DNA matches it firmly. Some rows have no size entry. The others give once, few or many, or a class for an expanded clone.

D: TRBD1; V: TRBV29-1; length: 11; J: TRBJ2-1; size: many; DNA: TGCAGCGTGCGACAGGGTAATGAGCAGTTCTTC; CDR3: CSVRQGNEQFF
D: -; V: TRBV5-5; length: 14; J: TRBJ2-5; size: -; DNA: TGTGCCAGCAGCTTGTACAGGTCCCAAGAGACCCAGTACTTC; CDR3: CASSLYRSQETQYF
D: TRBD1; V: TRBV6-5; length: 15; J: TRBJ1-1; size: few; DNA: TGTGCCAGCAGTTACTCCGGACAGGGGAACACTGAAGCTTTCTTT; CDR3: CASSYSGQGNTEAFF
D: -; V: TRBV10-3; length: 12; J: TRBJ2-5; size: many; DNA: TGTGCCATCAGTGAAGGGCAAGAGACCCAGTACTTC; CDR3: CAISEGQETQYF
D: TRBD2; V: TRBV5-1; length: 16; J: TRBJ2-5; size: few; DNA: TGCGCCAGCAGCTCCGGTCTACTAGCGGGAGTCGCACTTCAGTACTTC; CDR3: CASSSGLLAGVALQYF
D: -; V: TRBV29-1; length: 11; J: TRBJ2-7; size: -; DNA: TGCAGCGTTGAAGATGGTAGTGGTGGATACTTC; CDR3: CSVEDGSGGYF
D: -; V: TRBV29-1; length: 12; J: TRBJ2-5; size: -; DNA: TGCAGCGTTCCGGTCCAACAAGAGACCCAGTACTTC; CDR3: CSVPVQQETQYF
D: -; V: TRBV6-2/TRBV6-3; length: 11; J: TRBJ2-1; size: many; DNA: TGTGCCAGCACGGACGGGATTGAGCAGTTCTTC; CDR3: CASTDGIEQFF
D: -; V: TRBV28; length: 14; J: TRBJ2-7; size: few; DNA: TGTGCCAGCAGTCCCCAATCCACGCACTACGAGCAGTACTTC; CDR3: CASSPQSTHYEQYF
D: -; V: TRBV13; length: 12; J: TRBJ1-1; size: many; DNA: TGTGCCAGCAGCTGGCAGAACACTGAAGCTTTCTTT; CDR3: CASSWQNTEAFF
D: -; V: TRBV19; length: 15; J: TRBJ1-5; size: many; DNA: TGTGCCAGTATTCCCTCCGTTAATAGCAATCAGCCCCAGCATTTT; CDR3: CASIPSVNSNQPQHF
D: -; V: TRBV2; length: 12; J: TRBJ2-7; size: many; DNA: TGTGCCAGCGGGGGAGAAGTCTACGAGCAGTACTTC; CDR3: CASGGEVYEQYF
D: -; V: TRBV6-5; length: 14; J: TRBJ2-1; size: many; DNA: TGTGCCACCGCACTTCGACGTGGGTACAATGAGCAGTTCTTC; CDR3: CATALRRGYNEQFF
D: -; V: TRBV5-6; length: 13; J: TRBJ1-5; size: few; DNA: TGTGCCAGCAGCTTGGTAGGAAATCAGCCCCAGCATTTT; CDR3: CASSLVGNQPQHF
D: TRBD2; V: TRBV19; length: 16; J: TRBJ2-7; size: many; DNA: TGTGCCAGTAGCCCCCAGAGACTAGCGGGTCCCAGCGAGCAGTACTTC; CDR3: CASSPQRLAGPSEQYF
D: -; V: TRBV5-1; length: 13; J: TRBJ2-5; size: many; DNA: TGCGCCAGCAGCTTGGGGTCCCAAGAGACCCAGTACTTC; CDR3: CASSLGSQETQYF
D: TRBD2; V: TRBV5-4; length: 16; J: TRBJ2-3; size: few; DNA: TGTGCCAGCAGCGAGACTAGCGGGGGACCCACAGATACGCAGTATTTT; CDR3: CASSETSGGPTDTQYF
D: TRBD2; V: TRBV7-3; length: 15; J: TRBJ2-3; size: -; DNA: TGTGCCAGCAGCTTTGCGGGAGGGCGCACAGATACGCAGTATTTT; CDR3: CASSFAGGRTDTQYF
D: -; V: TRBV28; length: 15; J: TRBJ1-2; size: few; DNA: TGTGCCAGCAGTTTCGAGGGGGGGCGTAACTATGGCTACACCTTC; CDR3: CASSFEGGRNYGYTF
D: -; V: TRBV7-8; length: 14; J: TRBJ1-2; size: many; DNA: TGTGCCAGCAGTCAAACAAGGGGAACCTATGGCTACACCTTC; CDR3: CASSQTRGTYGYTF
D: -; V: TRBV18; length: 14; J: TRBJ2-7; size: many; DNA: TGTGCCAGCTCGGATAGACTGGGCTCCTACGAGCAGTACTTC; CDR3: CASSDRLGSYEQYF
D: -; V: TRBV18; length: 16; J: TRBJ2-7; size: many; DNA: TGTGCCAGCTCACCATTATCAAGGGGAGCTGGGTACGAGCAGTACTTC; CDR3: CASSPLSRGAGYEQYF
D: TRBD2; V: TRBV29-1; length: 12; J: TRBJ2-1; size: many; DNA: TGCAGCGCGGGACTAGCGGGAGATGAGCAGTTCTTC; CDR3: CSAGLAGDEQFF
D: -; V: TRBV2; length: 13; J: TRBJ1-1; size: -; DNA: TGTGCCAGCAGTGGGATAGAGTACACTGAAGCTTTCTTT; CDR3: CASSGIEYTEAFF
D: -; V: TRBV20-1; length: 12; J: TRBJ2-1; size: -; DNA: TGCAGTGCTAGATACAGGGTTGGTGAGCAGTTCTTC; CDR3: CSARYRVGEQFF
D: -; V: TRBV24-1; length: 13; J: TRBJ1-1; size: many; DNA: TGTGCCACCAGTAGGGATTCGGGCACTGAAGCTTTCTTT; CDR3: CATSRDSGTEAFF
D: -; V: TRBV9; length: 12; J: TRBJ2-7; size: few; DNA: TGTGCCAGCAGCGTAGTAGGTCCAAGGCAGTACTTC; CDR3: CASSVVGPRQYF
D: -; V: TRBV25-1; length: 14; J: TRBJ2-4; size: -; DNA: TGTGCCAGCAGTCCCACCGAAGCCAAAAACATTCAGTACTTC; CDR3: CASSPTEAKNIQYF
D: -; V: TRBV7-9; length: 16; J: TRBJ1-6; size: many; DNA: TGTGCCAGCAGCTTAGCCTCTGGACAACTGGGGTCACCCCTCCACTTT; CDR3: CASSLASGQLGSPLHF
D: -; V: TRBV20-1; length: 10; J: TRBJ2-7; size: many; DNA: TGCAGTGCTGCAATCTCAGAGCAGTACTTC; CDR3: CSAAISEQYF
D: -; V: TRBV7-9; length: 13; J: TRBJ1-5; size: -; DNA: TGTGCCAGCAGGGGAGGGATTAATCAGCCCCAGCATTTT; CDR3: CASRGGINQPQHF
D: TRBD1; V: TRBV5-4; length: 15; J: TRBJ2-3; size: -; DNA: TGTGCCAGCTGCTCAGGGGGAGACGTAACAGATACGCAGTATTTT; CDR3: CASCSGGDVTDTQYF
D: TRBD2; V: TRBV3-1; length: 18; J: TRBJ2-5; size: -; DNA: TGTGCCAGCAGCCGTACCCTCCGAGCGGGGGCCTTACAAGAGACCCAGTACTTC; CDR3: CASSRTLRAGALQETQYF
D: TRBD1; V: TRBV5-1; length: 14; J: TRBJ1-1; size: few; DNA: TGCGCCAGCAGCCGGGGACAGCCGAACACTGAAGCTTTCTTT; CDR3: CASSRGQPNTEAFF
D: -; V: TRBV11-3; length: 17; J: TRBJ2-3; size: few; DNA: TGTGCCAGCAGCCAGGGACCCGTCGAGAGCACCGGAGATACGCAGTATTTT; CDR3: CASSQGPVESTGDTQYF
D: TRBD2; V: TRBV5-1; length: 15; J: TRBJ2-7; size: few; DNA: TGCGCCAGCAGCCCCGGAGGTAGCGGGAGTTACGAGCAGTACTTC; CDR3: CASSPGGSGSYEQYF
D: -; V: TRBV7-8; length: 15; J: TRBJ2-1; size: many; DNA: TGTGCCAGCAGCTTATATGGGTTAGGGAGTAATGAGCAGTTCTTC; CDR3: CASSLYGLGSNEQFF
D: -; V: TRBV12-5; length: 14; J: TRBJ1-1; size: many; DNA: TGTGCTAGTGGTTTGGGATTGACCTACACTGAAGCTTTCTTT; CDR3: CASGLGLTYTEAFF
D: -; V: TRBV7-9; length: 15; J: TRBJ2-3; size: many; DNA: TGTGCCAGCAGCTTATCAGAAGCTGGCACAGATACGCAGTATTTT; CDR3: CASSLSEAGTDTQYF
D: -; V: TRBV2; length: 13; J: TRBJ1-2; size: many; DNA: TGTGCCAGCAGCGCCTGGCAGGGTGAGGGCTACACCTTC; CDR3: CASSAWQGEGYTF
D: TRBD2; V: TRBV5-3; length: 15; J: TRBJ2-7; size: -; DNA: TGTGCCAGAAGCTTCCATAGCGGGAGTGTCGACGAGCAGTACTTC; CDR3: CARSFHSGSVDEQYF
D: TRBD2; V: TRBV7-8; length: 15; J: TRBJ2-1; size: many; DNA: TGTGCCAGCAGCGCGGGACTAGCGGGGGTCTCTAGTCGGTTCTTC; CDR3: CASSAGLAGVSSRFF
D: TRBD1; V: TRBV7-9; length: 16; J: TRBJ2-3; size: few; DNA: TGTGCCAGCAGAAAGGGGAGCAGGGGGCGCGCAGATACGCAGTATTTT; CDR3: CASRKGSRGRADTQYF
D: -; V: TRBV5-6; length: 16; J: TRBJ1-1; size: many; DNA: TGTGCCAGCAGCTTGTTTCAGGCTGGGGGAGGCACTGAAGCTTTCTTT; CDR3: CASSLFQAGGGTEAFF
D: -; V: TRBV6-5; length: 12; J: TRBJ2-3; size: few; DNA: TGTGCCAGCAGGGGACCAGGAGATACGCAGTATTTT; CDR3: CASRGPGDTQYF
D: TRBD1; V: TRBV5-1; length: 19; J: TRBJ2-5; size: many; DNA: TGCGCCAGCAGCTTGTTACAGGGGGAGGCGGGTGCGTCCGGAGAGACCCAGTACTTC; CDR3: CASSLLQGEAGASGETQYF